The T cell receptor (beta chain) described here comes from a study of shared clonotypes between healthy human individuals. The wider study: Per donor, three plates held CD4 naive cells, three held CD4 memory, two held CD8 naive and one held CD8 memory. Study findings and constraints: Specimens sampled were limited to blood, with tissue repertoires likely differing. Non-shared clonotypes were found to have lower generation probabilities than the clonotypes that were shared by all four of the sorted-subset donors.

Trimming left V 6 bases short and J 1 base short, with 13 bases between. Germline CDR1 reads SEHNR; CDR2 reads FQNEAQ (reference sequence). This CDR3 region has 14 residues. Produced via immunoSEQ multiplex PCR; TCRdb's table is partial and in-frame only. The sample includes fewer than 1.8 million clones, around 98.5% of them seen just once. This clone has just one count. Antigen unknown. In the same sample, other DNA sequences code for this CDR3. This TCR derives from a man aged 25-45 years in good health. The source material was naive CD4+ T cells sorted from blood. The subset denotes: CD45RA+ positively selected. The chain couples TRBV7-9 to TRBJ2-7, with D perhaps matching TRBD1 or TRBD2 (7 bases each). The CDR3 region is CASSRQGGSYEQYF. The CDR3 DNA sequence: TGTGCCAGCAGTAGACAGGGAGGGTCCTACGAGCAGTACTTC.